One and the same sample provided the 3 T cell receptor beta chains below, sequenced in a study of T cells in localized non-small cell lung cancer. Sequencing was performed with immunoSEQ multiplex PCR; in TCRdb, only in-frame clones are kept and a portion is missing. Of approximately 50,000 clones listed, roughly 86% are singletons. Sequencing was performed on PBMCs, taken before any cancer treatment. The receptor set was obtained from a man aged 40-75 years with stage II lung adenocarcinoma.

The J gene is TRBJ1-4, the V gene TRBV9, with D tentatively TRBD1 (6 bases). The CDR3 is made up of 14 amino acids. The V end was cut by 1 base, the J end by 8 bases, with 12 bases between. The germline V gene encodes CDR1 SGDLS and CDR2 YYNGEE. CDR3 amino acids: CASSVLGAGEKLFF. CDR3 DNA: TGTGCCAGCAGCGTATTGGGGGCAGGCGAAAAACTGTTTTTT.

The count of this clone is one. The V call is TRBV5-1, the J call TRBJ2-5; 11 nucleotides line up with TRBD2. The junction had 6 bases not matched to a gene; V was cut back by 4 bases and J by 4 bases. The V gene's germline CDR1 is SGHRS and CDR2 YFSETQ. The length of the CDR3 is 15 residues. The CDR3 region has the DNA TGCGCCAGCAGCGCCGGGACTAGCGGAGGAGAGACCCAGTACTTC. Protein product: CASSAGTSGGETQYF. Supplemented by reference TRBV5-1 and TRBJ2-5, the full variable domain reads KAGVTQTPRYLIKTRGQQVTLSCSPISGHRSVSWYQQTPGQGLQFLFEYFSETQRNKGNFPGRFSGRQFSNSRSEMNVSTLELGDSALYLCASSAGTSGGETQYFGPGTRLLVL.

This sequence joins TRBV2 and TRBJ1-1, with no clear D. V was pared by 9 bases and J by 3 bases, with 17 bases between. Germline values: CDR1 SNHLY, CDR2 FYNNEI. The CDR3 is made up of 14 amino acids. The CDR3 loop reads CASGREGKDTEAFF. The CDR3 DNA sequence: TGTGCCAGTGGAAGGGAAGGTAAGGACACTGAAGCTTTCTTT.